This entry is about one T cell receptor (beta chain). This sample stems from a study of PD-L1 blockade in urothelial cancer. In the study overall: Patients had undergone 0 to 3 prior chemotherapy regimens. Reported median T cell count for blood samples was approximately 140,000.

Profiled with immunoSEQ multiplex PCR; TCRdb holds only in-frame clones, not every one. The data hold more than 75,000 clones, with 90% observed a single time. The origin of this receptor is a man aged 55 to 70 with urothelial cancer. Material: PBMCs, obtained around atezolizumab (anti-PD-L1) treatment.

The CDR3 nucleotides are TGTGCCAGCAGCTCCTCTCAGGGGGCCCCCGTTGGGACCCAGTACTTC. Protein product: CASSSSQGAPVGTQYF. This chain joins TRBV7-2 and TRBJ2-5; 8 nucleotides align to TRBD1. The CDR3 loop spans 16 amino acids. CDR1 is SGHTA, CDR2 FQGNSA, per germline. V was pared by 4 bases and J by 7 bases, with 14 bases of the junction left unmatched.